This T cell receptor (beta chain) is drawn from a study of blood T cell repertoires in COVID-19. Overall study context: In each case, the material was cDNA or gDNA derived from T cells, B-cell-depleted T cells, or PBMCs.

Participant-given clinical history determined each cohort assignment. Recovered status applied to Cohort 3 donors who had two consecutive negative PCRs. It also applied to those with clearance or with symptom resolution. The CDR3 length is 15 residues. Germline V gene data show CDR1 as KGHSH and CDR2 as LQKENI. The V and J ends lost 4 bases and 2 bases, in that order; junction bases with no gene match: 6. Original handling: Estimates of nucleated cell counts were drawn from the amplification of reference gene primers. Repertoires were generated with immunoSEQ multiplex PCR, while TCRdb's copy carries only in-frame clones and drops some. Clonal size and the V and J genes are those of that table, whereas D and trimming came from the DNA. The sample includes more than 300,000 clones, 70% to 90% of them seen just once.

The V call is TRBV18, the J call TRBJ2-3; 7 bases are a match to TRBD2. The sample taken for sequencing was PBMCs or T cells enriched from blood (not recorded which). The sequence derives from a woman between 18 and 29 years old who had recovered from COVID-19. In nucleotides, the CDR3 is TGTGCCAGCTCACGGAGCGGGGTCTTCACAGATACGCAGTATTTT. Encoded protein: CASSRSGVFTDTQYF. Drawing the rest from reference TRBV18 and TRBJ2-3, the complete variable domain is NAGVMQNPRHLVRRRGQEARLRCSPMKGHSHVYWYRQLPEEGLKFMVYLQKENIIDESGMPKERFSAEFPKEGPSILRIQQVVRGDSAAYFCASSRSGVFTDTQYFGPGTRLTVL.